The 2 T cell receptor beta chains reported below all come from one sample, sequenced in a study of blood T cell repertoires in COVID-19. The table came from immunoSEQ multiplex PCR; TCRdb's copy has only in-frame clones and leaves some out. The sample has under 150,000 clones, approximately 88% seen once. Sequencing used peripheral blood. The receptors come from a human donor in a cohort sampled during active COVID-19.

The rearrangement links TRBV18 to TRBJ1-5; 10 bases match TRBD1. The CDR3 is 16 residues long. The ends lost 3 bases at V and 7 bases at J; junction bases unmatched: 9. CDR1 and CDR2 from the germline V gene are KGHSH and LQKENI. The CDR3 nucleotides are TGTGCCAGCTCACCTCCGGGACAGGGGCGACAACAGCCCCAGCATTTT. Its translation: CASSPPGQGRQQPQHF.

The chain is built from TRBV11-2 and TRBJ2-1, with 11 positions matching TRBD2. The ends lost 5 bases at V and 6 bases at J; junction bases unmatched: 15. The CDR3 loop spans 18 amino acids. Germline loops: CDR1 SGHAT, CDR2 FQNNGV. CDR3: CASSIRPYSGGAGNEQFF. The DNA for the CDR3 is TGTGCCAGCAGCATACGCCCCTATAGCGGGGGGGCAGGCAATGAGCAGTTCTTC.